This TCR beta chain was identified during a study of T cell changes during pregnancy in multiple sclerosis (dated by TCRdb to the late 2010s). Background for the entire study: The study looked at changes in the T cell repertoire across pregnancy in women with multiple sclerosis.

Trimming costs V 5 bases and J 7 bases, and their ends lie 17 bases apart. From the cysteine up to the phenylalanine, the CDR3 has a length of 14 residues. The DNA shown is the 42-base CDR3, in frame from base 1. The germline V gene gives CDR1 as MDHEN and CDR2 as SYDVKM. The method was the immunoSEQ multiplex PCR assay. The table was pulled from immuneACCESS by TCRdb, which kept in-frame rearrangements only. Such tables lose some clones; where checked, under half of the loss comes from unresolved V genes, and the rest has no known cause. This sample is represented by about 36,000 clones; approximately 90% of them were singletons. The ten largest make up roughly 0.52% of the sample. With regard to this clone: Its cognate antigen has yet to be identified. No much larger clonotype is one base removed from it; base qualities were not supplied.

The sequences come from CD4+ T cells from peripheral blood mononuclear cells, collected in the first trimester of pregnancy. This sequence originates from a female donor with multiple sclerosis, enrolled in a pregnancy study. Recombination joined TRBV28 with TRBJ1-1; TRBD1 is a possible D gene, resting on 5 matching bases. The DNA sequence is TGTGCCAGCAGTAGGTGGGGGGGGACGGGTGAAGCTTTCTTT. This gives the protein CASSRWGGTGEAFF.